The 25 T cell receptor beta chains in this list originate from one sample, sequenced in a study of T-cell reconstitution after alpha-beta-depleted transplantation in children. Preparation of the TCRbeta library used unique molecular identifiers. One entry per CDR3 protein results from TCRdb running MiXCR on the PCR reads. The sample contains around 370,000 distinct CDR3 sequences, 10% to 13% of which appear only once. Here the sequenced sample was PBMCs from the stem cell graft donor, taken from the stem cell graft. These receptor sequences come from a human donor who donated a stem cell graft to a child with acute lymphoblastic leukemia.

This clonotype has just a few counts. CDR3 coding DNA: TGCGCCAGCAGCTTGCGCGTGCGAACGGGAGTTTCCTACGAGCAGTACTTC. Translation: CASSLRVRTGVSYEQYF. The chain joins TRBV5-1 to TRBJ2-7, with D possibly being TRBD2 (6 bases). Germline loops: CDR1 SGHRS, CDR2 YFSETQ. Deletions cut 1 base from V and 1 base from J, with 18 bases between. The CDR3 totals 17 residues.

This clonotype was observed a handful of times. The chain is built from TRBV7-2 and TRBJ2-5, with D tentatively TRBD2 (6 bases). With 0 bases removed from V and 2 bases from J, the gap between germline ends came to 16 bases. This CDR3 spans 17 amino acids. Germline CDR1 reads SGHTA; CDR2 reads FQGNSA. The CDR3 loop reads CASSLATGGIEQETQYF. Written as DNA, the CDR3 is TGTGCCAGCAGCTTAGCAACCGGCGGGATAGAACAAGAGACCCAGTACTTC.

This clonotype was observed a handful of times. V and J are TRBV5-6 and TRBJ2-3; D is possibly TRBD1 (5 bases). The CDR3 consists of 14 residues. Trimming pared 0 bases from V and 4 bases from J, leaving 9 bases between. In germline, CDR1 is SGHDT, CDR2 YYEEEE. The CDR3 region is CASSLGQTADTQYF. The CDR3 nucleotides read TGTGCCAGCAGCTTGGGTCAGACAGCAGATACGCAGTATTTT.

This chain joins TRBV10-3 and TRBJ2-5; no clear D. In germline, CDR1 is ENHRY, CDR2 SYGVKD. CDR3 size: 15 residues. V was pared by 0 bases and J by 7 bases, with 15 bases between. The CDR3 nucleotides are TGTGCCATCAGTGAGTCGGGCGGCCTAAGAGTGACCCAGTACTTC. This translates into CAISESGGLRVTQYF.

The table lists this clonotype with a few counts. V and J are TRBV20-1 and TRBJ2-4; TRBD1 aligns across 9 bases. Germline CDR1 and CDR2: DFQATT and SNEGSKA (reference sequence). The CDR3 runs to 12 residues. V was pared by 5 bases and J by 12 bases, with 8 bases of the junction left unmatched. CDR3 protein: CSAGGTGWNQYF. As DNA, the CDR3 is TGCAGTGCTGGGGGGACAGGGTGGAATCAGTACTTC.

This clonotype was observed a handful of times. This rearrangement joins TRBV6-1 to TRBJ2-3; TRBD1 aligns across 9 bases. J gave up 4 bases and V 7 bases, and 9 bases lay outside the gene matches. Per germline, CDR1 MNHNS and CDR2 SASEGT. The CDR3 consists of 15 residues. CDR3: CASKMGQGRADTQYF. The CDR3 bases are TGTGCCAGCAAAATGGGACAGGGTCGCGCAGATACGCAGTATTTT.

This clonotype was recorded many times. The CDR3 loop reads CASSQDPGANVLTF. The CDR3 region has the DNA TGTGCCAGCAGCCAGGATCCTGGGGCCAACGTCCTGACTTTC. The rearrangement links TRBV4-2 to TRBJ2-6; no definite D call. Trimming removed 3 bases at V and 2 bases at J, with 5 bases between. This CDR3 has 14 residues. Germline CDR1 and CDR2: LGHNA and YNFKEQ.

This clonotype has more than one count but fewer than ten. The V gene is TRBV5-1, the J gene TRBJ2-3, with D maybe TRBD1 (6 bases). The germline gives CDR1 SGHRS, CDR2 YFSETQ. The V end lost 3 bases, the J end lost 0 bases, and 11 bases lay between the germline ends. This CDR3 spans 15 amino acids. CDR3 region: CASSSEQGSTDTQYF. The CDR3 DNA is TGCGCCAGCAGCTCAGAACAGGGCAGCACAGATACGCAGTATTTT. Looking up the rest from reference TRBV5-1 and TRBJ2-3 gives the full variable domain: KAGVTQTPRYLIKTRGQQVTLSCSPISGHRSVSWYQQTPGQGLQFLFEYFSETQRNKGNFPGRFSGRQFSNSRSEMNVSTLELGDSALYLCASSSEQGSTDTQYFGPGTRLTVL.

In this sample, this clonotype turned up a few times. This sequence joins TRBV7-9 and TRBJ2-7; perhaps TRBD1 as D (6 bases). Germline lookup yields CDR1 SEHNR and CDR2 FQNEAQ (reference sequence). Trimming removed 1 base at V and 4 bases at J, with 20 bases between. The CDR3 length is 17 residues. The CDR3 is CASSLVGSGRGGYEQYF. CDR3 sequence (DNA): TGTGCCAGCAGCTTAGTAGGATCCGGCAGGGGTGGATACGAGCAGTACTTC.

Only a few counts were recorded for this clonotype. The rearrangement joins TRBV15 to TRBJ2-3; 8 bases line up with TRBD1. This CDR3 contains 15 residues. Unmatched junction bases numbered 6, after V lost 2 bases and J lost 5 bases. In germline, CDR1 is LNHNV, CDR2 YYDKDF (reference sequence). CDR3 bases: TGTGCCACCAGCAGACAAACAGGGGGAGGAGATACGCAGTATTTT. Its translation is CATSRQTGGGDTQYF.

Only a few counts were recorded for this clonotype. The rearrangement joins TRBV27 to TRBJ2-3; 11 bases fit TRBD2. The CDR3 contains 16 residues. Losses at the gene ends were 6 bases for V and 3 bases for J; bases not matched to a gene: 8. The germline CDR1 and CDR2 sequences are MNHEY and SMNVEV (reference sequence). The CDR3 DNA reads TGTGCCAGCAGCCGACCGACTAGCGGGACAACAGATACGCAGTATTTT. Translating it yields CASSRPTSGTTDTQYF.

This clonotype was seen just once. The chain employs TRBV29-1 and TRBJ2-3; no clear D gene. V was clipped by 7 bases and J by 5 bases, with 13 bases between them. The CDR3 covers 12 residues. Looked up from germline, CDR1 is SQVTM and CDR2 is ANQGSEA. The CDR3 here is CSGVMALDTQYF. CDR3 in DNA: TGCAGCGGAGTGATGGCCCTAGATACGCAGTATTTT.

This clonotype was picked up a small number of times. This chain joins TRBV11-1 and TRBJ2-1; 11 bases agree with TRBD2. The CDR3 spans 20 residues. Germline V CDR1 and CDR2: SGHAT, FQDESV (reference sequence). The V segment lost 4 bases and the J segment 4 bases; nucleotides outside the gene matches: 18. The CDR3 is CASSSTKTSGRTEGYNEQFF. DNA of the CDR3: TGTGCCAGCAGCTCAACTAAAACTAGCGGGAGAACTGAGGGTTACAATGAGCAGTTCTTC. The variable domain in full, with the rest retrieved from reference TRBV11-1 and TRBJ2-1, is EAEVAQSPRYKITEKSQAVAFWCDPISGHATLYWYRQILGQGPELLVQFQDESVVDDSQLPKDRFSAERLKGVDSTLKIQPAELGDSAMYLCASSSTKTSGRTEGYNEQFFGPGTRLTVL.

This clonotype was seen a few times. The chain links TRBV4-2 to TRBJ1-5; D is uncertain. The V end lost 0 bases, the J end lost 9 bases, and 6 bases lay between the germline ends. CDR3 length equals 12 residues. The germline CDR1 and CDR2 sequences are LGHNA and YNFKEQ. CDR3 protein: CASSQEGGPQHF. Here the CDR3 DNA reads TGTGCCAGCAGCCAAGAGGGTGGGCCCCAGCATTTT.

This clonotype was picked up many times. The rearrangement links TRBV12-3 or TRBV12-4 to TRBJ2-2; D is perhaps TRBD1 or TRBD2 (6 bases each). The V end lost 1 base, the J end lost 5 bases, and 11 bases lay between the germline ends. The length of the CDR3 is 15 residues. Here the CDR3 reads CASSLGTGRTGELFF. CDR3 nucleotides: TGTGCCAGCAGTTTAGGTACAGGGAGGACCGGGGAGCTGTTTTTT.

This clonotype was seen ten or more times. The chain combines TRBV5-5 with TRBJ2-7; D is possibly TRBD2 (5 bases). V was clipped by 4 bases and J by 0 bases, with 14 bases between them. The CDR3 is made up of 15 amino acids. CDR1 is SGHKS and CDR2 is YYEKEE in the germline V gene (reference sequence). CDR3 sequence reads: CASSRGLESSYEQYF. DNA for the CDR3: TGTGCCAGCAGCCGGGGTTTGGAGAGCTCCTACGAGCAGTACTTC.

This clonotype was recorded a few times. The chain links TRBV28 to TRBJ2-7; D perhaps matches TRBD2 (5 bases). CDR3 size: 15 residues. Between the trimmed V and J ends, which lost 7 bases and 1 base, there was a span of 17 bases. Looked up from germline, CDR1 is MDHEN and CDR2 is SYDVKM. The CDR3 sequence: CASTSSGVLSYEQYF. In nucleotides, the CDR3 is TGTGCCAGCACTTCCTCCGGGGTCCTTTCCTACGAGCAGTACTTC.

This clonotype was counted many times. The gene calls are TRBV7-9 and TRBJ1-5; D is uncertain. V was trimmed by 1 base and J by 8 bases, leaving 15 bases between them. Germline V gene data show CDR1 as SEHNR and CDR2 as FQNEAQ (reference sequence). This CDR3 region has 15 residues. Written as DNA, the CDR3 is TGTGCCAGCAGCTTAGGATACGGGAGTACAGAGCCCCAGCATTTT. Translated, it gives CASSLGYGSTEPQHF.

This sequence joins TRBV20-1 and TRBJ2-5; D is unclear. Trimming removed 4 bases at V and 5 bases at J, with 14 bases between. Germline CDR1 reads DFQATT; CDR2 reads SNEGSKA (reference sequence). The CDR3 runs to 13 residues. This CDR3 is CSAIRIGKETQYF. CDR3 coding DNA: TGCAGTGCTATTAGGATTGGCAAGGAGACCCAGTACTTC.

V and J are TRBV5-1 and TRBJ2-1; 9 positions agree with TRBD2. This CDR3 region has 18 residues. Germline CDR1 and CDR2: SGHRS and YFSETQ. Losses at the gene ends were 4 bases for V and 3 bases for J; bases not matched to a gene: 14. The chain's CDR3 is CASSPGLAGNGDYNEQFF. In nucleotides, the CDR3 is TGCGCCAGCAGCCCGGGGCTAGCGGGAAACGGTGACTACAATGAGCAGTTCTTC. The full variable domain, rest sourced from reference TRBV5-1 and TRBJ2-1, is KAGVTQTPRYLIKTRGQQVTLSCSPISGHRSVSWYQQTPGQGLQFLFEYFSETQRNKGNFPGRFSGRQFSNSRSEMNVSTLELGDSALYLCASSPGLAGNGDYNEQFFGPGTRLTVL.

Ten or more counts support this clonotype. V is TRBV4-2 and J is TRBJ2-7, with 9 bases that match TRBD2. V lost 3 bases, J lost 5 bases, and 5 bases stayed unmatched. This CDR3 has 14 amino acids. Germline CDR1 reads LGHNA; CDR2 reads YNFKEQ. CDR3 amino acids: CASSQKREAHEQYF. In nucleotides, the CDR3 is TGTGCCAGCAGCCAGAAGCGGGAGGCCCACGAGCAGTACTTC.

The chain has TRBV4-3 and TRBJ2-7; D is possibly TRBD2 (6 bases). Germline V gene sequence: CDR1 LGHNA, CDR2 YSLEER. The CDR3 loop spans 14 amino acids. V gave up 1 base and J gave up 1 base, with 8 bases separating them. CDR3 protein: CASSQVGGSYEQYF. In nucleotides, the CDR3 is TGCGCCAGCAGCCAAGTGGGAGGATCCTACGAGCAGTACTTC.

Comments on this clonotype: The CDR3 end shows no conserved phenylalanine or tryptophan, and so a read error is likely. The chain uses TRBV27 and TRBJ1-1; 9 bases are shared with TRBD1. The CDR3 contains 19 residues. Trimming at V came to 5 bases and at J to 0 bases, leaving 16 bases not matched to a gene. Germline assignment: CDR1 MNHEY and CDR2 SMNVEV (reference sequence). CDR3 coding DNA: TGTGCCAGCAGTAGGACAAAGGGGCCTTGGACAGGGGTGAACACTGAAGCTTTCTGT. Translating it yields CASSRTKGPWTGVNTEAFC.

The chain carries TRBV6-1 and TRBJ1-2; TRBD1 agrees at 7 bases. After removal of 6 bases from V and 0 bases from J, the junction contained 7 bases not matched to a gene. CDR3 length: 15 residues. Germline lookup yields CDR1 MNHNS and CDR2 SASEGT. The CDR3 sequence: CASRHTGTANYGYTF. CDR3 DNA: TGTGCCAGCAGGCACACCGGGACAGCTAACTATGGCTACACCTTC.

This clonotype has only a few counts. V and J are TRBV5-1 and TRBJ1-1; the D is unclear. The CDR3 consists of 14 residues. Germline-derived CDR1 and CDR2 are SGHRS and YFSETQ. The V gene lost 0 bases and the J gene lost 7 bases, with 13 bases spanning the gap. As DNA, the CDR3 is TGCGCCAGCAGCTTGGACAGAAAGAGTGATGAAGCTTTCTTT. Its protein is CASSLDRKSDEAFF.